The T cell receptor beta chain described here comes from a study of identical twins. TCRdb reprocessed the 5' RACE reads with MiXCR, giving one entry per CDR3 protein. Of under 1 million distinct CDR3 sequences listed, around 12% are singletons. The sample holds a few counts of this clonotype. This same sample was also part of a study on yellow fever vaccine responses in identical twins.

The receptor was isolated from a woman aged 18-30 years in good health. Material for sequencing was PBMCs.

CDR3 in DNA: TGCAGTGCTAGAGAAGCTGGGTGGCAGACCCAGTACTTC. Its protein is CSAREAGWQTQYF. The chain employs TRBV20-1 and TRBJ2-5, with D unclear. The CDR3 has 13 amino acids. V lost 0 bases and J lost 6, with 11 bases in between. Germline loops: CDR1 DFQATT, CDR2 SNEGSKA (reference sequence).